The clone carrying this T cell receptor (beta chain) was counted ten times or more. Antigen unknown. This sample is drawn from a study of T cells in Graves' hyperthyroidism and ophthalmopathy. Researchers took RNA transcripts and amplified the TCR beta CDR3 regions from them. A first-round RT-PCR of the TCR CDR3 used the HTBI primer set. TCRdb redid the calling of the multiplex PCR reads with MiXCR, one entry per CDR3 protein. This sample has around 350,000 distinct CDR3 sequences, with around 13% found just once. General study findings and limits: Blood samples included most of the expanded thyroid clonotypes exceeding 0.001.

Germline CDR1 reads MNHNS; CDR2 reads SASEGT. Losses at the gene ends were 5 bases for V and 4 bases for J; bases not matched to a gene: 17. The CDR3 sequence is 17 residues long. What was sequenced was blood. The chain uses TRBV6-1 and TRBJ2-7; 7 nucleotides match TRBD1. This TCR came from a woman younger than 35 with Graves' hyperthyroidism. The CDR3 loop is CASSPRPPDRLGYEQYF. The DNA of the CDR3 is TGTGCCAGCAGTCCCAGGCCTCCGGACAGGCTTGGGTACGAGCAGTACTTC.